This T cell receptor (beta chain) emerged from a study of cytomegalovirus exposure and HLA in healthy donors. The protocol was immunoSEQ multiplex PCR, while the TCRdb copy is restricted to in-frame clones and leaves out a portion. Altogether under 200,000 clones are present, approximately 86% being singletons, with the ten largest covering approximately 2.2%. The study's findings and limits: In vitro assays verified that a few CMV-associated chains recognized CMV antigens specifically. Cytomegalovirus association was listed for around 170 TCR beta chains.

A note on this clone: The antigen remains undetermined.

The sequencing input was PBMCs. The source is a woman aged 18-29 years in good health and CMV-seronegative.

The CDR3 coding sequence is TGCGCCAGCAGCCAAGGGACAGGGGAGGGTCAGCCCCAGCATTTT. Protein: CASSQGTGEGQPQHF. The rearrangement uses TRBV4-1 and TRBJ1-5, with TRBD1 matching 9 bases. J gave up 6 bases and V 1 base, and 4 bases lay outside the gene matches. The germline gives CDR1 MGHRA, CDR2 YSYEKL. The CDR3 runs 15 residues.